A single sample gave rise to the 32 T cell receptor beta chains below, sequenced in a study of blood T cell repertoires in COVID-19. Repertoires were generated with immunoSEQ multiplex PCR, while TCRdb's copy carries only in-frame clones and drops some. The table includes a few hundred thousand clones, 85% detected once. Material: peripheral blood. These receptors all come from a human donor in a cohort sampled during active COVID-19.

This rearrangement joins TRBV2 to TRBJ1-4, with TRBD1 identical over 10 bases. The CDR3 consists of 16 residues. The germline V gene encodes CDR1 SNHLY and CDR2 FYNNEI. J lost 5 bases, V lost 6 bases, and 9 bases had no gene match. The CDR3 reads CASRTGTGAPNEKLFF. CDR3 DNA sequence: TGTGCCAGCAGGACCGGGACAGGGGCCCCAAATGAAAAACTGTTTTTT.

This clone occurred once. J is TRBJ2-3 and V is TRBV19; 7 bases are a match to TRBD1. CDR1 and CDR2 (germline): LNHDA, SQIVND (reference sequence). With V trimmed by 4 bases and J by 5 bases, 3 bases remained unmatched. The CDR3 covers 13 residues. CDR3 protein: CASSNRGGDTQYF. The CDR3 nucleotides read TGTGCCAGTAGTAACAGGGGTGGAGATACGCAGTATTTT.

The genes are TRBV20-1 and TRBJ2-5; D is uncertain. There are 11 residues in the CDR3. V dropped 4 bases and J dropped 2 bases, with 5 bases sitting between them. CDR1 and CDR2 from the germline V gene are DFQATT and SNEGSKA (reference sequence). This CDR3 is CSANRQETQYF. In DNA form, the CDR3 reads TGCAGTGCTAACAGACAAGAGACCCAGTACTTC.

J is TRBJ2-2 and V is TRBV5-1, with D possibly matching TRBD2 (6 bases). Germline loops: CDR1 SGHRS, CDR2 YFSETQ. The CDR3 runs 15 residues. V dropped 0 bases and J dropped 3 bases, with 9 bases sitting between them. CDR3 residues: CASSLARRDTGELFF. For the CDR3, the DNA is TGCGCCAGCAGCTTGGCCAGGAGGGACACCGGGGAGCTGTTTTTT. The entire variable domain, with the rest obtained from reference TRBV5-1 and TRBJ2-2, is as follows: KAGVTQTPRYLIKTRGQQVTLSCSPISGHRSVSWYQQTPGQGLQFLFEYFSETQRNKGNFPGRFSGRQFSNSRSEMNVSTLELGDSALYLCASSLARRDTGELFFGEGSRLTVL.

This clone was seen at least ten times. The CDR3 DNA is TGTGCCAGCTCACCCTTCCAGGGGGCTGATGGCTACACCTTC. Residues: CASSPFQGADGYTF. This chain joins TRBV18 and TRBJ1-2; 8 positions agree with TRBD1. This CDR3 spans 14 amino acids. With V trimmed by 3 bases and J by 6 bases, 6 bases remained unmatched. The V gene's germline CDR1 is KGHSH and CDR2 LQKENI.

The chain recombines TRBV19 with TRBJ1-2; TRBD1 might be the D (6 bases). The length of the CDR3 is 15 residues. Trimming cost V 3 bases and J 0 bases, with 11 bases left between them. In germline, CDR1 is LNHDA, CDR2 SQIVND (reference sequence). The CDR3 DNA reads TGTGCCAGTAGTATCAGGGACACTACTAACTATGGCTACACCTTC. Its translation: CASSIRDTTNYGYTF.

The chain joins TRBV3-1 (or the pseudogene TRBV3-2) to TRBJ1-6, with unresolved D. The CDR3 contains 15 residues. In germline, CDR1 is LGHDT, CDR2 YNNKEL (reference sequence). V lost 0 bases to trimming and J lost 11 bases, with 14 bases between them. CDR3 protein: CASSQDERPRTPLHF. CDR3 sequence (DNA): TGTGCCAGCAGCCAAGATGAGAGGCCTCGGACACCCCTCCACTTT.

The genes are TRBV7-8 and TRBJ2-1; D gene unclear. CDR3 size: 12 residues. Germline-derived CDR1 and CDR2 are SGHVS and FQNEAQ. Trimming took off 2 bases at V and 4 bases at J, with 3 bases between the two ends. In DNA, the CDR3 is TGTGCCAGCAGCTTACGTTACAATGAGCAGTTCTTC. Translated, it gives CASSLRYNEQFF.

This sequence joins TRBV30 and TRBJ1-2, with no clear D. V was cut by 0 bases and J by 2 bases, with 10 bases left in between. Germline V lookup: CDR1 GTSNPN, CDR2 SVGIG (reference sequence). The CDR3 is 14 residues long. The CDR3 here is CAWSVYEKNYGYTF. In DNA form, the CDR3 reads TGTGCCTGGAGTGTATATGAGAAAAACTATGGCTACACCTTC. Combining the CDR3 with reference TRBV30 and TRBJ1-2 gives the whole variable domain SQTIHQWPATLVQPVGSPLSLECTVEGTSNPNLYWYRQAAGRGLQLLFYSVGIGQISSEVPQNLSASRPQDRQFILSSKKLLLSDSGFYLCAWSVYEKNYGYTFGSGTRLTVV.

Here the CDR3 DNA reads TGTGCCAGCAGCGCGGCGGGGGCCCGCACAGATACGCAGTATTTT. Protein product: CASSAAGARTDTQYF. This chain links TRBV9 with TRBJ2-3, with a tentative D call TRBD2 (7 bases). The V and J ends lost 3 bases and 1 base respectively, with 12 bases between them. Germline CDR1 is SGDLS and CDR2 is YYNGEE. This CDR3 has 15 residues. The whole variable domain, remainder taken from reference TRBV9 and TRBJ2-3, is DSGVTQTPKHLITATGQRVTLRCSPRSGDLSVYWYQQSLDQGLQFLIQYYNGEERAKGNILERFSAQQFPDLHSELNLSSLELGDSALYFCASSAAGARTDTQYFGPGTRLTVL.

CDR3 sequence: CASSLTGAAFGANVLTF. CDR3 sequence (DNA): TGTGCCAGCAGCTTAACAGGGGCCGCTTTCGGGGCCAACGTCCTGACTTTC. The chain recombines TRBV2 with TRBJ2-6, with TRBD1 matching 7 bases. The CDR3 is 17 amino acids. The trim removed 6 bases at V and 4 bases at J, leaving 12 bases unmatched. CDR1 is SNHLY and CDR2 is FYNNEI in the germline V gene.

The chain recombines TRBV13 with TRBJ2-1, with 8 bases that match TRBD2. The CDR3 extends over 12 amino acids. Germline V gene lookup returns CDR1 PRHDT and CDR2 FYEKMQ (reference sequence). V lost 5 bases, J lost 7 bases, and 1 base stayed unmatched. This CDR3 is CASSQRGNEQFF. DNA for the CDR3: TGTGCCAGCAGCCAGCGGGGGAATGAGCAGTTCTTC. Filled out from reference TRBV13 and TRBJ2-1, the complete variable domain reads AAGVIQSPRHLIKEKRETATLKCYPIPRHDTVYWYQQGPGQDPQFLISFYEKMQSDKGSIPDRFSAQQFSDYHSELNMSSLELGDSALYFCASSQRGNEQFFGPGTRLTVL.

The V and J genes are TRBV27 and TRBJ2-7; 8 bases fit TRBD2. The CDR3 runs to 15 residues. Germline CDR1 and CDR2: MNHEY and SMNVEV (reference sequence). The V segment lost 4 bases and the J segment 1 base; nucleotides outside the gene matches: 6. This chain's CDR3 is CASSSGGAGSYEQYF. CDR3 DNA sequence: TGTGCCAGCAGTTCCGGGGGGGCGGGGTCCTACGAGCAGTACTTC.

The CDR3: CASRPGHPTDTQYF. DNA for the CDR3: TGTGCCAGCAGGCCGGGACACCCCACAGATACGCAGTATTTT. The genes are TRBV2 and TRBJ2-3, with D possibly matching TRBD1 (6 bases). The CDR3 runs to 14 residues. Trimming cost V 6 bases and J 2 bases, with 12 bases left between them. CDR1 is SNHLY and CDR2 is FYNNEI in the germline V gene.

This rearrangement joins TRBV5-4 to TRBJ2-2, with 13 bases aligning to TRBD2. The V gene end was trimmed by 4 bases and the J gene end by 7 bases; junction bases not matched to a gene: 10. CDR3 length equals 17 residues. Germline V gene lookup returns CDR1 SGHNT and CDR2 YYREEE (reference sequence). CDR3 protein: CASSAGLAGSRGGELFF. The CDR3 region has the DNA TGTGCCAGCAGCGCGGGACTAGCGGGGTCCCGGGGCGGGGAGCTGTTTTTT. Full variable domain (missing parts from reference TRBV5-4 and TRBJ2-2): ETGVTQSPTHLIKTRGQQVTLRCSSQSGHNTVSWYQQALGQGPQFIFQYYREEENGRGNFPPRFSGLQFPNYSSELNVNALELDDSALYLCASSAGLAGSRGGELFFGEGSRLTVL.

The CDR3 protein is CASSVEFEGGYTF. The CDR3 DNA reads TGTGCCAGCAGCGTAGAATTCGAGGGAGGCTACACCTTC. The chain links TRBV9 to TRBJ1-2; D gene unclear. The germline V gene has CDR1 SGDLS and CDR2 YYNGEE. There are 13 residues in the CDR3. V shed 0 bases and J shed 8 bases, with 11 bases lying between them.

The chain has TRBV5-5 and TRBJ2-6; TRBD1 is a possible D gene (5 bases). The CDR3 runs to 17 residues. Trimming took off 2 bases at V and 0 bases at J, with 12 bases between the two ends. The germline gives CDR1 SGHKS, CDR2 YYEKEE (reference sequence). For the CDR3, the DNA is TGTGCCAGCAGCTTAGACAGACAAAGCTCTGGGGCCAACGTCCTGACTTTC. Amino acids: CASSLDRQSSGANVLTF.

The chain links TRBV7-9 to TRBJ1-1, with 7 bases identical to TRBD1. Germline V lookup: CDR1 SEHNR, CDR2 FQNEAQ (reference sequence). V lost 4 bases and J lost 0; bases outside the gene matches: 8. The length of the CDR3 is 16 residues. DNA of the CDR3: TGTGCCAGCAGCTATAACCCGGGACAGTTGAACACTGAAGCTTTCTTT. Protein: CASSYNPGQLNTEAFF.

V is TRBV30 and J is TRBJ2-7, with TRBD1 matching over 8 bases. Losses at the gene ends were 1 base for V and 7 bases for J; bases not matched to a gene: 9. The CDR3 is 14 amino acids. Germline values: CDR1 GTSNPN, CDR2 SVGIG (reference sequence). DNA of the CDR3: TGTGCCTGGAGTGAGGGGCAGGGGGCTGAAGAGCAGTACTTC. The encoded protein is CAWSEGQGAEEQYF. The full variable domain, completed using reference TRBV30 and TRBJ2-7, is SQTIHQWPATLVQPVGSPLSLECTVEGTSNPNLYWYRQAAGRGLQLLFYSVGIGQISSEVPQNLSASRPQDRQFILSSKKLLLSDSGFYLCAWSEGQGAEEQYFGPGTRLTVT.

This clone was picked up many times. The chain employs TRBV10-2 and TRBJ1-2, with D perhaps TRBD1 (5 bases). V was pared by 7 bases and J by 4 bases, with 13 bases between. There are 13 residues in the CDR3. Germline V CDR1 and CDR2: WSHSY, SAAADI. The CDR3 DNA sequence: TGCGCCAGCACTGACCGGGACTCCTATGGCTACACCTTC. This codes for CASTDRDSYGYTF.

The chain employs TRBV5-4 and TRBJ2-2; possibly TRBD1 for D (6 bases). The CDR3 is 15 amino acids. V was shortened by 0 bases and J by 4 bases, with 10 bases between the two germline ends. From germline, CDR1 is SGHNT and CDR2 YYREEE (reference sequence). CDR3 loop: CASSLAGDGTGELFF. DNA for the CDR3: TGTGCCAGCAGCTTGGCAGGGGATGGCACCGGGGAGCTGTTTTTT.

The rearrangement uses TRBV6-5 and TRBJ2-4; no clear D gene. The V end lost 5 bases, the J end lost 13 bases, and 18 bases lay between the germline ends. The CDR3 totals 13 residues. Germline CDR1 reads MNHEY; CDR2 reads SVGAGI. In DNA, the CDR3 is TGTGCCAGCAGTCGCTCAACGGGTAGAAGGCAGTACTTC. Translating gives CASSRSTGRRQYF.

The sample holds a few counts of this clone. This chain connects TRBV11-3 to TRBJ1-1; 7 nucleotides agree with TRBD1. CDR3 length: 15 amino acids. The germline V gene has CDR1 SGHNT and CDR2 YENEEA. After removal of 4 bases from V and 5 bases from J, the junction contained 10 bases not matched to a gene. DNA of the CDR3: TGTGCCAGCAGCTCGGGACAGCCTGGGAGGACTGAAGCTTTCTTT. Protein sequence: CASSSGQPGRTEAFF.

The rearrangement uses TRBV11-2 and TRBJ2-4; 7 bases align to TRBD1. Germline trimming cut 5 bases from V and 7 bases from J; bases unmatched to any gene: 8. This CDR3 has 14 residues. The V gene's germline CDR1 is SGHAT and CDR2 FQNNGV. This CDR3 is CASSTRTGLNIQYF. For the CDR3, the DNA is TGTGCCAGCAGCACACGGACAGGTCTCAACATTCAGTACTTC.

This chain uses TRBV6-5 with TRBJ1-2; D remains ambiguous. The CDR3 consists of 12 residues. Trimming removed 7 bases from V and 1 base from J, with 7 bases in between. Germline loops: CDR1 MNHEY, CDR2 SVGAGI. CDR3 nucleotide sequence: TGTGCCAGCACTAAAATTAACTATGGCTACACCTTC. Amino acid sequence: CASTKINYGYTF.

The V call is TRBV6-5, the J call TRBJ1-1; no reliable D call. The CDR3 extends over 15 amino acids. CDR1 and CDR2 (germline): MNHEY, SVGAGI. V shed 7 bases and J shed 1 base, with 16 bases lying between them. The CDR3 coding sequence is TGTGCCAGCACCAGGAACCCTGATTCGAACACTGAAGCTTTCTTT. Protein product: CASTRNPDSNTEAFF.

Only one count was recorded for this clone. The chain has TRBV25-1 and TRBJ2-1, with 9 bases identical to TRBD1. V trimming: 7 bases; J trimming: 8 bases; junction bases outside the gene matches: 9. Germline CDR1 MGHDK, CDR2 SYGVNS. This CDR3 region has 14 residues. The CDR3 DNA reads TGTGCCAGCACGACCGGGACAGGGCGCGATGAGCAGTTCTTC. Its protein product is CASTTGTGRDEQFF.

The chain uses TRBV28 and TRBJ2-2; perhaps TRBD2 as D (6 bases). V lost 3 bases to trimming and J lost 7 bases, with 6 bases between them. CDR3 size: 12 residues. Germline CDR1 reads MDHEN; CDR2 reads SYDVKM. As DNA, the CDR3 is TGTGCCAGCAGTTTGGGGGGCGGGGAGCTGTTTTTT. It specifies CASSLGGGELFF.

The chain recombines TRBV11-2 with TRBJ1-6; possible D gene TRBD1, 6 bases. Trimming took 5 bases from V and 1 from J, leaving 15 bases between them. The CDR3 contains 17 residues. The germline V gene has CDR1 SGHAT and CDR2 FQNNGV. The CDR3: CASSIASGESYNSPLHF. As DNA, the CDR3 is TGTGCCAGCAGCATAGCCTCAGGGGAGTCCTATAATTCACCCCTCCACTTT.

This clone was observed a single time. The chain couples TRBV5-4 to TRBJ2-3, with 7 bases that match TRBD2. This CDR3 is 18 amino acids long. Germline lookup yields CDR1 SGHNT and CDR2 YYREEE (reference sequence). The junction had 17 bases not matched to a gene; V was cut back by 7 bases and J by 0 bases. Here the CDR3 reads CASAGSPTSPISTDTQYF. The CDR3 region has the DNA TGTGCCAGCGCGGGATCCCCGACTAGCCCTATCAGCACAGATACGCAGTATTTT.

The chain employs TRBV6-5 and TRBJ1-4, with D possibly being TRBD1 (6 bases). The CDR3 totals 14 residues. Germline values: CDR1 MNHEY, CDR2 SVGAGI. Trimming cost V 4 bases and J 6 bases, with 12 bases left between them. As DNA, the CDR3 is TGTGCCAGCAGTTCCCAAGGGGGGGATGAAAAACTGTTTTTT. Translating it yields CASSSQGGDEKLFF.

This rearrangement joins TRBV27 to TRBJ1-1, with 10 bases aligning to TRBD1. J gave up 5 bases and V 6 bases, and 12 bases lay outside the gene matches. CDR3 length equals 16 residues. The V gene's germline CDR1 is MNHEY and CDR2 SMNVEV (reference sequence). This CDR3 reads CASRRFPGQGITEAFF. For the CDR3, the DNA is TGTGCCAGCAGACGCTTCCCGGGACAGGGGATTACTGAAGCTTTCTTT.